The table lists the clone carrying this T cell receptor beta chain with a few counts. The antigen remains unidentified. This record belongs to a study of blood T cells in healthy people across ages. Broader study findings: Long-lived donors had more naive CD4+ cells and higher diversity than aged donors.

Sample-barcoded 5' priming and a J-beta primer mix drove a second PCR of about 7 to 11 cycles. Every cDNA molecule carried a tag from a template-switch adaptor bearing 12 random nucleotides. MiXCR, run by TCRdb on the 5' RACE reads, gives a single entry per CDR3 protein. Altogether 1.5 million to 2 million distinct CDR3 sequences are present, more than 35% being singletons, with the ten largest covering 23%. Per individual sample, total RNA of at least 5 micrograms was extracted. This CDR3 comprises 16 residues. V was clipped by 3 bases and J by 1 base; unmatched bases: 3. Sequencing was performed on blood. The chain is built from TRBV12-3 or TRBV12-4 and TRBJ2-7, with TRBD2 identical over 13 bases. This receptor was identified in a human donor in good health. The DNA for the CDR3 is TGTGCCAGCAGTTTGGGACTAGCGGGGCGTTCCTACGAGCAGTACTTC. Protein: CASSLGLAGRSYEQYF.